This TCR beta chain was documented in a study of blood T cell repertoires in COVID-19. This clone was seen a single time. Data came from immunoSEQ multiplex PCR; TCRdb stores just in-frame clones and leaves some out. The sample consists of 100,000 to 120,000 clones, approximately 90% of them appearing once. V lost 4 bases to trimming and J lost 0 bases; unmatched junction nucleotides: 5. The CDR3 is 16 residues long. The germline V gene encodes CDR1 LGHNA and CDR2 YNFKEQ. The gene calls are TRBV4-2 and TRBJ1-4, with 7 bases matching TRBD1. The sequenced material came from peripheral blood. This sequence originates from a woman in her 50s with acute or convalescent COVID-19. The CDR3 loop reads CASSPGQVATNEKLFF. Here the CDR3 DNA reads TGTGCCAGCAGCCCCGGACAGGTAGCAACTAATGAAAAACTGTTTTTT.